A selection of T cell receptor beta chains follows, all from one sample in a study of regulatory T cells in long-lasting Graves disease. TCRdb reprocessed the multiplex PCR reads with MiXCR, giving one entry per CDR3 protein. The sample has some 400,000 distinct CDR3 sequences; about 16% are singletons. The sample was also reused in another study, on T cells in Graves' hyperthyroidism and ophthalmopathy.

The specimen was peripheral blood mononuclear cells (PBMCs), collected at new diagnosis, from a patient treated with antithyroid drugs. The receptor source for this set is a woman aged 25 to 45 with Graves disease. Both conserved end residues are part of each CDR3. Each record gives: J gene, V gene, D gene, CDR3 length, clone size, CDR3 protein, CDR3 DNA. D genes are given only for firm matches. Clone size is given for some rows only: seen once, a few or many times, or a class if the clone is expanded.

J: TRBJ2-6
V: TRBV7-3
D: -
length: 16
size: -
CDR3: CASSLASPSGANVLTF
DNA: TGTGCCAGCAGCTTAGCGTCCCCCTCTGGGGCCAACGTCCTGACTTTC

J: TRBJ2-3
V: TRBV11-2
D: -
length: 15
size: -
CDR3: CASSLWRELTDTQYF
DNA: TGTGCCAGCAGCTTATGGCGCGAGCTCACAGATACGCAGTATTTT

J: TRBJ1-1
V: TRBV2
D: -
length: 14
size: many
CDR3: CASSTLTRNTEAFF
DNA: TGTGCCAGCAGTACTCTGACACGGAACACTGAAGCTTTCTTT

J: TRBJ2-1
V: TRBV10-3
D: -
length: 12
size: -
CDR3: CATGGDGNEQFF
DNA: TGTGCCACGGGGGGCGATGGCAATGAGCAGTTCTTC

J: TRBJ1-1
V: TRBV7-8
D: -
length: 18
size: many
CDR3: CASSLRGWGPIKNTEAFF
DNA: TGTGCCAGCAGCTTAAGGGGCTGGGGACCGATCAAGAACACTGAAGCTTTCTTT

J: TRBJ2-1
V: TRBV3-1
D: TRBD2
length: 19
size: many
CDR3: CASSQVGLISGRANNEQFF
DNA: TGTGCCAGCAGCCAAGTAGGGCTGATTAGCGGGAGAGCCAACAATGAGCAGTTCTTC

J: TRBJ2-7
V: TRBV6-2/TRBV6-3
D: TRBD1
length: 13
size: many
CDR3: CASRPGQGQEQYF
DNA: TGTGCCAGCAGACCGGGACAGGGGCAGGAGCAGTACTTC

J: TRBJ1-5
V: TRBV30
D: -
length: 13
size: -
CDR3: CAWRVGGPQPQHF
DNA: TGTGCCTGGCGTGTAGGAGGGCCTCAGCCCCAGCATTTT

J: TRBJ1-1
V: TRBV12-3/TRBV12-4
D: -
length: 13
size: many
CDR3: CASSFLSYTEAFF
DNA: TGTGCCAGCAGTTTTCTTTCCTACACTGAAGCTTTCTTT

J: TRBJ2-1
V: TRBV12-3/TRBV12-4
D: -
length: 15
size: many
CDR3: CASSWTTSSYNEQFF
DNA: TGTGCCAGCAGTTGGACTACGAGCTCCTACAATGAGCAGTTCTTC

J: TRBJ2-3
V: TRBV29-1
D: -
length: 12
size: few
CDR3: CSVGVQMDTQYF
DNA: TGCAGCGTTGGGGTCCAGATGGATACGCAGTATTTT

J: TRBJ2-5
V: TRBV7-9
D: -
length: 15
size: -
CDR3: CASSSLSGRPETQYF
DNA: TGTGCCAGCAGCTCCCTGTCGGGGAGGCCAGAGACCCAGTACTTC

J: TRBJ2-7
V: TRBV6-1
D: TRBD1
length: 14
size: -
CDR3: CASSERQGSYEQYF
DNA: TGTGCCAGCAGTGAGCGACAGGGTTCCTACGAGCAGTACTTC

J: TRBJ2-3
V: TRBV19
D: TRBD2
length: 14
size: -
CDR3: CASSDGGYTDTQYF
DNA: TGTGCCAGTAGTGACGGGGGGTACACAGATACGCAGTATTTT

J: TRBJ2-1
V: TRBV5-6
D: TRBD2
length: 19
size: many
CDR3: CASSQGGLAVQVSYNEQFF
DNA: TGTGCCAGCAGCCAGGGGGGACTAGCGGTCCAGGTTTCCTACAATGAGCAGTTCTTC

J: TRBJ2-3
V: TRBV20-1
D: TRBD2
length: 15
size: many
CDR3: CSARELAGDGDTQYF
DNA: TGCAGTGCTAGAGAATTGGCGGGGGATGGAGATACGCAGTATTTT

J: TRBJ1-1
V: TRBV30
D: -
length: 16
size: -
CDR3: CAWSPPGGRWNTEAFF
DNA: TGTGCCTGGAGTCCACCGGGGGGGCGGTGGAACACTGAAGCTTTCTTT

J: TRBJ2-5
V: TRBV29-1
D: TRBD2
length: 13
size: -
CDR3: CSAAGYGGETQYF
DNA: TGCAGCGCAGCGGGTTACGGGGGGGAGACCCAGTACTTC

J: TRBJ2-7
V: TRBV5-5
D: -
length: 13
size: many
CDR3: CASSLWARYEQYF
DNA: TGTGCCAGCAGCTTGTGGGCGCGCTACGAGCAGTACTTC

J: TRBJ2-1
V: TRBV24-1
D: TRBD2
length: 14
size: -
CDR3: CATSGGLDYNEQFF
DNA: TGTGCCACCAGTGGGGGACTAGACTACAATGAGCAGTTCTTC

J: TRBJ2-7
V: TRBV27
D: -
length: 14
size: many
CDR3: CASSSGSSSYEQYF
DNA: TGTGCCAGCAGTTCAGGAAGTAGCTCCTACGAGCAGTACTTC

J: TRBJ2-1
V: TRBV2
D: TRBD2
length: 18
size: -
CDR3: CACMTAPGTSGIYNEQFF
DNA: TGTGCCTGCATGACTGCTCCCGGGACTAGCGGGATTTACAATGAGCAGTTCTTC

J: TRBJ2-1
V: TRBV11-2
D: TRBD2
length: 15
size: many
CDR3: CASSLLASGNNEQFF
DNA: TGTGCCAGCAGCTTGTTGGCTAGCGGGAACAATGAGCAGTTCTTC